This T cell receptor (beta chain) was recovered during a study of CD8 T cells in ankylosing spondylitis. The study, taken as a whole, reports: Prior work had noted some motif variants in reactive arthritis blood and synovial fluid. Typical of ankylosing spondylitis blood, it appeared, was a TCR beta motif of eight highly homologous variants.

Turning to this clonotype: Its matching antigen is unknown.

MiXCR, run by TCRdb on the 5' RACE reads, gives a single entry per CDR3 protein. The sample shows over 600,000 distinct CDR3 sequences, roughly 19% of them seen only once. The CDR3 spans 14 residues. V dropped 1 base and J dropped 6 bases, with 14 bases sitting between them. Germline values: CDR1 SGDLS, CDR2 YYNGEE. The sample was blood, either unsorted or a sorted T cell fraction (not recorded which). This receptor was identified in a male donor with ankylosing spondylitis. The chain links TRBV9 to TRBJ2-7; D uncertain. Here the CDR3 DNA reads TGTGCCAGCAGCGTAAAAGGGCTTTTCTCCGAGCAGTACTTC. Translation gives CASSVKGLFSEQYF.